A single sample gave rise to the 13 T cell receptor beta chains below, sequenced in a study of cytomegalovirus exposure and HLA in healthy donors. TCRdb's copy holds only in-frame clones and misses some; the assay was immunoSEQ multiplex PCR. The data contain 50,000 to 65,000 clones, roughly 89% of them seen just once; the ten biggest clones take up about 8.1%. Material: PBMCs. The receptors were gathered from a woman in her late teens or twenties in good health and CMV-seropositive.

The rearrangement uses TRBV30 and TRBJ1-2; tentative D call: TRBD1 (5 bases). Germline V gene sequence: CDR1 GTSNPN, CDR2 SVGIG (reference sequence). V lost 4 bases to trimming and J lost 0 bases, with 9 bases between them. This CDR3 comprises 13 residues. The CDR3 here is CAWTPTANYGYTF. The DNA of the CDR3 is TGTGCCTGGACCCCGACAGCTAACTATGGCTACACCTTC. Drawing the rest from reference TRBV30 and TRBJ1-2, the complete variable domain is SQTIHQWPATLVQPVGSPLSLECTVEGTSNPNLYWYRQAAGRGLQLLFYSVGIGQISSEVPQNLSASRPQDRQFILSSKKLLLSDSGFYLCAWTPTANYGYTFGSGTRLTVV.

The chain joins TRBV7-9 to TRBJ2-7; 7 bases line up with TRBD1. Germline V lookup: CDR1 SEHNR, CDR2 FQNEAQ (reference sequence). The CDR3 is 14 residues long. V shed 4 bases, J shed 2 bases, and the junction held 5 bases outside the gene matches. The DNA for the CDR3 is TGTGCCAGCAGCTCCGGACAGGCCACCTACGAGCAGTACTTC. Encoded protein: CASSSGQATYEQYF.

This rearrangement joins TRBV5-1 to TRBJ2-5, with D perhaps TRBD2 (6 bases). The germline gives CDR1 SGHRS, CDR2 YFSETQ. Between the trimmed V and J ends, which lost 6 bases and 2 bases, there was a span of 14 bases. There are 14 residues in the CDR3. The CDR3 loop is CASTLPGLQETQYF. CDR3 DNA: TGCGCCAGCACCCTCCCGGGACTTCAAGAGACCCAGTACTTC.

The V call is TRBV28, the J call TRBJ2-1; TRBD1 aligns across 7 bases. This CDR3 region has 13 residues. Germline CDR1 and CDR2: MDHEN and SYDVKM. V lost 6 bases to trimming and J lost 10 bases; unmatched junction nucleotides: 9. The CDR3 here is CASRGRTGVEQFF. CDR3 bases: TGTGCCAGCAGGGGAAGGACAGGTGTCGAGCAGTTCTTC. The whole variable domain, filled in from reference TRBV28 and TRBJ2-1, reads DVKVTQSSRYLVKRTGEKVFLECVQDMDHENMFWYRQDPGLGLRLIYFSYDVKMKEKGDIPEGYSVSREKKERFSLILESASTNQTSMYLCASRGRTGVEQFFGPGTRLTVL.

The CDR3 sequence is CASSQQDREAFF. CDR3 in DNA: TGTGCCAGCAGCCAACAGGACAGGGAAGCTTTCTTT. This chain connects TRBV7-9 to TRBJ1-1; TRBD1 aligns across 7 bases. The germline CDR1 and CDR2 sequences are SEHNR and FQNEAQ (reference sequence). This CDR3 comprises 12 residues. The junction had 5 bases not matched to a gene; V was cut back by 5 bases and J by 8 bases.

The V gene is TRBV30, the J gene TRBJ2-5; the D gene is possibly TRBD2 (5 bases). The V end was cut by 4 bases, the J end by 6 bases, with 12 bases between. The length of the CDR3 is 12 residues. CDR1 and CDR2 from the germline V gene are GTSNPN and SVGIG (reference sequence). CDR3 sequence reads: CAWTSSWQTQYF. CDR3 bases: TGTGCCTGGACCTCTAGCTGGCAGACCCAGTACTTC.

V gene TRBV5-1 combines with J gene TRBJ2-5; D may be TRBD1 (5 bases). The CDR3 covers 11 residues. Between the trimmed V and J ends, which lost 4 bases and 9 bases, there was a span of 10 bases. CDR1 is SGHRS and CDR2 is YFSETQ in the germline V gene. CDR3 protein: CASSTGRAQYF. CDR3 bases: TGCGCCAGCAGCACAGGTCGGGCCCAGTACTTC. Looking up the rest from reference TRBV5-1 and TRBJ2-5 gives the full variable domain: KAGVTQTPRYLIKTRGQQVTLSCSPISGHRSVSWYQQTPGQGLQFLFEYFSETQRNKGNFPGRFSGRQFSNSRSEMNVSTLELGDSALYLCASSTGRAQYFGPGTRLLVL.

CDR3 amino acids: CASSLSLAGDLPDTQYF. The CDR3 region has the DNA TGTGCCAGCAGTTTGTCTCTAGCGGGCGATCTCCCAGATACGCAGTATTTT. The chain combines TRBV7-9 with TRBJ2-3; 8 bases are a match to TRBD2. The germline gives CDR1 SEHNR, CDR2 FQNEAQ (reference sequence). This CDR3 comprises 17 residues. The V segment lost 6 bases and the J segment 4 bases; nucleotides outside the gene matches: 15.

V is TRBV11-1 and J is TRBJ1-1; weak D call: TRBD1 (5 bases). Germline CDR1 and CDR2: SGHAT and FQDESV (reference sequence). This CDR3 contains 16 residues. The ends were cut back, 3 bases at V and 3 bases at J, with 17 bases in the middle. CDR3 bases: TGTGCCAGCAGCTTGGACCGACTTCGGGGGGACACTGAAGCTTTCTTT. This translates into CASSLDRLRGDTEAFF.

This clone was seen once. The CDR3 protein is CASSPTAGGGAPDTQYF. The CDR3 region has the DNA TGTGCCAGCTCACCAACAGCTGGCGGGGGGGCCCCAGATACGCAGTATTTT. V is TRBV18 and J is TRBJ2-3, with TRBD2 matching over 9 bases. This CDR3 has 17 amino acids. Germline V gives CDR1 KGHSH, CDR2 LQKENI. V lost 2 bases and J lost 4; bases outside the gene matches: 10.

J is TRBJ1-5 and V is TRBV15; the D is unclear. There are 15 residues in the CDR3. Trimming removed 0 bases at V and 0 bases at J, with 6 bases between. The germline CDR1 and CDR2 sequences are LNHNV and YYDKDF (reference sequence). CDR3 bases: TGTGCCACCAGCAGAGATGAAGCTAGCAATCAGCCCCAGCATTTT. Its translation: CATSRDEASNQPQHF.

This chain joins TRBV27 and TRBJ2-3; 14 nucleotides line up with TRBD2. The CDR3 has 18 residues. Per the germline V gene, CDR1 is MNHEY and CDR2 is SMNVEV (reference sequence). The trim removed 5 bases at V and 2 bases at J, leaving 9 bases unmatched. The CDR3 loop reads CASSHIRTSGGPTDTQYF. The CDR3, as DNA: TGTGCCAGCAGTCACATCAGGACTAGCGGGGGGCCCACAGATACGCAGTATTTT.

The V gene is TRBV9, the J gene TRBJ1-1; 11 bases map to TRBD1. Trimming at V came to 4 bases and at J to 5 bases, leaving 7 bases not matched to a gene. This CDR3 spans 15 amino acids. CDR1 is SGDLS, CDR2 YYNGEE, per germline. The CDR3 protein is CASSPTDRGHTEAFF. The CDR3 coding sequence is TGTGCCAGCAGCCCTACGGACAGGGGGCATACTGAAGCTTTCTTT. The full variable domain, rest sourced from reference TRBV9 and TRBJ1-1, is DSGVTQTPKHLITATGQRVTLRCSPRSGDLSVYWYQQSLDQGLQFLIQYYNGEERAKGNILERFSAQQFPDLHSELNLSSLELGDSALYFCASSPTDRGHTEAFFGQGTRLTVV.